This TCR beta chain was obtained from a study of cytomegalovirus exposure and HLA in healthy donors. Germline assignment: CDR1 SGHDT and CDR2 YYEEEE. The CDR3 totals 12 residues. The germline V and J ends were trimmed by 0 bases and 8 bases, with 7 bases remaining between them. The sample holds a few counts of this clone. With 60 Vbeta and 13 Jbeta primers, the PCR was carried out. This table comes from immunoSEQ multiplex PCR, and its TCRdb copy is limited to in-frame clones, with some not included. The data contain 150,000 to 200,000 clones, 79% of them singletons. The sample consisted of PBMCs. The origin of this receptor is a man aged 40-50 years in good health and CMV-seronegative. This chain connects TRBV5-6 to TRBJ2-3, with D unclear. In DNA form, the CDR3 reads TGTGCCAGCAGCTTGGTTGGAGCTACGCAGTATTTT. This translates into CASSLVGATQYF.